Listed here is a single T cell receptor (beta chain). Its specificity is not known. The source of the sample is a study of radiation and T cells in renal cell carcinoma. Study as a whole: Nephrectomy followed 15 Gy stereotactic body radiation by 4 weeks.

The CDR3 covers 15 residues. V gave up 5 bases and J gave up 2 bases, with 15 bases separating them. Germline-derived CDR1 and CDR2 are MNHNS and SASEGT. The method was immunoSEQ multiplex PCR; TCRdb's version includes in-frame clones alone and lacks a portion of them. The sample contains about 130,000 clones, over 75% of which appear only once. Indicated time point: blood 2 weeks post-SBRT. Noted treatment: 15 Gy SBRT to primary tumor, nephrectomy 4 weeks later. The tumor was a clear cell renal cell carcinoma. Points from the study as a whole: From baseline, blood top tumor clonotypes peaked at 2 weeks post-radiation.

This sequence was found in a woman in her fifties or sixties with renal cell carcinoma. The genes are TRBV6-1 and TRBJ1-2; TRBD1 might be the D (6 bases). The specimen comprised blood, sampled from a patient whose treatment included radiotherapy and nephrectomy. CDR3 protein: CASSSEKGQNYGYTF. CDR3 nucleotide sequence: TGTGCCAGCAGTTCAGAAAAAGGACAGAACTATGGCTACACCTTC.